The sequence of this T cell receptor beta chain was determined in a study of CD8 T cells in Susac syndrome (dated by TCRdb to the late 2010s). In terms of the full investigation: Whether CD8+ T cell activation and differentiation in Susac syndrome was antigen driven was tested using repertoire sequencing. The study at large found these results: The number of individuals in the TCR sequencing and HLA analysis was acknowledged as relatively small.

Turning to this clonotype: This clone's antigen is unknown. No per-base quality is available; no much larger clone lies one base away.

RNA was extracted using the RNeasy kit, and about 0.45 to 1 microgram was reverse transcribed with random hexamers. The immunoSEQ multiplex PCR assay, which covers 54 Vbeta and 13 Jbeta segments, was used to amplify TCR beta CDR3 regions. PCR amplification bias was corrected using a synthetic template baseline for primer optimization and computational correction. The source study handled its data this way. Reads were assigned to V, D and J genes according to IMGT and analyzed in immunoSEQ Analyzer, with only productive sequences retained. Clonality was calculated as one minus the Shannon entropy normalized by log2 of the number of productive unique sequences. For each patient and control, public and private clones were evaluated among the 100 most prevalent clones. Susac-specific clones were defined as absent from healthy and MS cohorts, about 1,000 published viral clones and other ImmuneACCESS disease sequences. Starting from the raw public reads, TCRdb applied fastp trimming at Q25, assembled clones with MiXCR and retained in-frame beta chains. Merged by CDR3 protein, the rows form single entries marked with the most common genes and DNA. TCRdb's processing, not the authors' own work, is the source of the V and J calls. Within this sample are about 250,000 distinct CDR3 sequences, with 93% of them counted one time only. The ten largest clonotypes hold 0.06% to 0.08% of the sample.

Peripheral blood CD8+ and CD4+ T cells from healthy donors, Susac syndrome patients and multiple sclerosis patients were profiled using high-throughput TCR beta sequencing. The multiple sclerosis controls were treatment-naive patients who had stable or active relapsing-remitting disease and met the revised McDonald criteria. Bulk CD8+ and CD4+ T cells were purified by magnetic negative isolation, whereas CD8+ TEMRA cells were enriched by FACS. Blood was drawn into EDTA tubes, processed within 24 hours, and PBMCs were isolated by density gradient centrifugation. PBMCs intended for TCR sequencing were cryopreserved in liquid nitrogen and were subsequently thawed in a 37 degrees C water bath. Purity of sorted or isolated CD4+, CD8+ and CD8+ TEMRA cells was at least 90%. V sheds 4 bases and J sheds 9 bases, leaving 25 bases between their ends. The CDR3 sequence holds 15 residues, the cysteine and phenylalanine included. The read is trimmed to its CDR3 DNA, 45 bases read in frame from base 1. The germline V gene encodes CDR1 SQVTM and CDR2 ANQGSEA.

The chain is assembled from TRBV29-1 and TRBJ2-7; the D call is possibly TRBD1 or TRBD2, each sharing 6 bases. This receptor was identified in a human donor with multiple sclerosis. The sample comprised CD4+ T cells from PBMCs. The DNA is TGCAGCGTTGCCTTATCTTTACAGGGAGCGGGCGGGCAGTACTTC. This yields the protein CSVALSLQGAGGQYF.